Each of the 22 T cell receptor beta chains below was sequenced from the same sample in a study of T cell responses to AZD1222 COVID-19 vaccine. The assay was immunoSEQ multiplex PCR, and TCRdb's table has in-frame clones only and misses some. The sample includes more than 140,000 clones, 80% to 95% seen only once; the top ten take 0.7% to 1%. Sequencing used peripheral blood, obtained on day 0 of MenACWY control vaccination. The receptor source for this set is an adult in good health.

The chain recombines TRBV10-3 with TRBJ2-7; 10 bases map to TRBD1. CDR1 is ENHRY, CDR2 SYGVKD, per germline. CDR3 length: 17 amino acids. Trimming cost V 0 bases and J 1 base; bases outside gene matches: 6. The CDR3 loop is CAISESPGQGTSYEQYF. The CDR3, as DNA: TGTGCCATCAGTGAGTCCCCGGGACAGGGGACATCCTACGAGCAGTACTTC.

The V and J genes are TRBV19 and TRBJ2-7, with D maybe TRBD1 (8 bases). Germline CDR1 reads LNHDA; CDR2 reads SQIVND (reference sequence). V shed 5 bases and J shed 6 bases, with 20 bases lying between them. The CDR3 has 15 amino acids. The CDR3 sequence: CASSDRTGGGREQYF. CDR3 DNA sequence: TGTGCCAGTAGTGACCGCACAGGGGGGGGTCGCGAGCAGTACTTC.

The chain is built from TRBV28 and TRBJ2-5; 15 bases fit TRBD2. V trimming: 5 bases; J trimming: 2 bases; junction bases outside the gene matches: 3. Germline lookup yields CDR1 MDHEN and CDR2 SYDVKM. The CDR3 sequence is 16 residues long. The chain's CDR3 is CASSMGLAGGQETQYF. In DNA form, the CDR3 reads TGTGCCAGCAGTATGGGACTAGCGGGAGGACAAGAGACCCAGTACTTC. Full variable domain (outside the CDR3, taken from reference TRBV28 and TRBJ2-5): DVKVTQSSRYLVKRTGEKVFLECVQDMDHENMFWYRQDPGLGLRLIYFSYDVKMKEKGDIPEGYSVSREKKERFSLILESASTNQTSMYLCASSMGLAGGQETQYFGPGTRLLVL.

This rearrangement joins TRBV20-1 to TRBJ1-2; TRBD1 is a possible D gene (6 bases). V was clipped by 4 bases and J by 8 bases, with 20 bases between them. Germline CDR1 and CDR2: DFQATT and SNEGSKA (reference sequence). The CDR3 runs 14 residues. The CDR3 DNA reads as TGCAGTGCTATTGAGTTTCAGGGGACTAGCGGCTACACCTTC. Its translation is CSAIEFQGTSGYTF.

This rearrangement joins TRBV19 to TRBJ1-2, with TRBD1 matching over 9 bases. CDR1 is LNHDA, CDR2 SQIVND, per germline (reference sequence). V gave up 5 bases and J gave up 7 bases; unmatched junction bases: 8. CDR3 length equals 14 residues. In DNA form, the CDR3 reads TGTGCCAGTAGTCCCGGGACAGGGCCCGCTGGCTACACCTTC. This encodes CASSPGTGPAGYTF.

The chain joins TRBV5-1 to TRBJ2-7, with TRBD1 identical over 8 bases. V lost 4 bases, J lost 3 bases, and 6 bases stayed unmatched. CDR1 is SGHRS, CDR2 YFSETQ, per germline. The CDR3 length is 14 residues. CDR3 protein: CASSGGQEYYEQYF. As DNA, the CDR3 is TGCGCCAGCAGCGGGGGACAGGAGTACTACGAGCAGTACTTC.

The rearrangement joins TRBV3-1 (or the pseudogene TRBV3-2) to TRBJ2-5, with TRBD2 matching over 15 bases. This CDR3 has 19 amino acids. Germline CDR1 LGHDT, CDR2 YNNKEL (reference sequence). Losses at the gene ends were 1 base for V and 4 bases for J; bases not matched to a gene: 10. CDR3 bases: TGTGCCAGCAGCCAAGGGGGGACTAGCGGGAGGATGCGTAGAGAGACCCAGTACTTC. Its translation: CASSQGGTSGRMRRETQYF.

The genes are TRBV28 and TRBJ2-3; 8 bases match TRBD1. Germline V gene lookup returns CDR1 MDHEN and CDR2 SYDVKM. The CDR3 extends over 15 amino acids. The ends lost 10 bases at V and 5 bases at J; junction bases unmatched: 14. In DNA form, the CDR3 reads TGTGCCATCACATCGGCAGGGGGCAACCTAGATACGCAGTATTTT. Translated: CAITSAGGNLDTQYF.

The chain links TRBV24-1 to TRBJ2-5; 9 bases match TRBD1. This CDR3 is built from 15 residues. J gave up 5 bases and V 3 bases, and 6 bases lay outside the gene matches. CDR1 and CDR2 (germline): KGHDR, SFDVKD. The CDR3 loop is CATSDVQGAGETQYF. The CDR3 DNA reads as TGTGCCACCAGTGATGTACAGGGGGCCGGGGAGACCCAGTACTTC.

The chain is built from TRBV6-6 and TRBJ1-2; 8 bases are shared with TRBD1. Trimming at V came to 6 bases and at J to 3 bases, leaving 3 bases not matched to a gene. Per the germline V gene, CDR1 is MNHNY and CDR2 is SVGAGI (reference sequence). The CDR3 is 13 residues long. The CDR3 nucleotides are TGTGCCAGCAGAGCAGGGGGCGACTATGGCTACACCTTC. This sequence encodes CASRAGGDYGYTF.

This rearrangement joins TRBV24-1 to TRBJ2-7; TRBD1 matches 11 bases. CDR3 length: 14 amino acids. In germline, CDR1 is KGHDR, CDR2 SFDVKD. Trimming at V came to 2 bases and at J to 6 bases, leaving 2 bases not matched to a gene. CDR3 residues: CATSDWGQGGEQYF. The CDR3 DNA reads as TGTGCCACCAGTGATTGGGGACAGGGGGGCGAGCAGTACTTC.

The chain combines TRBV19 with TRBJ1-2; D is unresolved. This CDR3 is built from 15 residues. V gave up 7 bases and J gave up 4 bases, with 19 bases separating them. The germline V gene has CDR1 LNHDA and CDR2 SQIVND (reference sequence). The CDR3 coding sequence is TGTGCCAGTACCCCCGCCGGAGGACTAGTCTATGGCTACACCTTC. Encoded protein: CASTPAGGLVYGYTF. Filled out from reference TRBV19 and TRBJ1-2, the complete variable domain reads DGGITQSPKYLFRKEGQNVTLSCEQNLNHDAMYWYRQDPGQGLRLIYYSQIVNDFQKGDIAEGYSVSREKKESFPLTVTSAQKNPTAFYLCASTPAGGLVYGYTFGSGTRLTVV.

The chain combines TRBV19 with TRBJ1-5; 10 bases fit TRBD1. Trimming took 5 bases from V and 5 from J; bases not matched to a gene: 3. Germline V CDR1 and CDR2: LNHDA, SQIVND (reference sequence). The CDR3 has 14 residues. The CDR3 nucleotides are TGTGCCAGTAGTGACAGGGGGCTCGATCAGCCCCAGCATTTT. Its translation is CASSDRGLDQPQHF.

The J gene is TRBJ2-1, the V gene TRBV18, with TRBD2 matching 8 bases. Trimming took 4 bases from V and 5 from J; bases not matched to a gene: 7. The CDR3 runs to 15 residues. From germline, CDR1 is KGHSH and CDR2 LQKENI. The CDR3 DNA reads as TGTGCCAGCTCACTTGGACTAGCACGAAACAATGAGCAGTTCTTC. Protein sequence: CASSLGLARNNEQFF. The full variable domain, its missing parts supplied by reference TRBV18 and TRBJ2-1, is NAGVMQNPRHLVRRRGQEARLRCSPMKGHSHVYWYRQLPEEGLKFMVYLQKENIIDESGMPKERFSAEFPKEGPSILRIQQVVRGDSAAYFCASSLGLARNNEQFFGPGTRLTVL.

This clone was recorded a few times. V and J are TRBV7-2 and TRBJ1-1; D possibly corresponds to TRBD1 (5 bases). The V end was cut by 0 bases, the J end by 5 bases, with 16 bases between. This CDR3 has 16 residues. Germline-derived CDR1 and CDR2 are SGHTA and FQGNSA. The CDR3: CASSLAAQLGGTEAFF. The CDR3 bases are TGTGCCAGCAGCTTAGCGGCACAGCTCGGGGGGACTGAAGCTTTCTTT.

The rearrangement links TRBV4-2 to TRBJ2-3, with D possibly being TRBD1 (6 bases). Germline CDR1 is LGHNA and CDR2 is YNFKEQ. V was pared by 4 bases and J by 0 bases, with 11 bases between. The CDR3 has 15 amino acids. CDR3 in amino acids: CASSRLRGSTDTQYF. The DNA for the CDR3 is TGTGCCAGCAGCCGTCTGAGGGGGAGCACAGATACGCAGTATTTT.

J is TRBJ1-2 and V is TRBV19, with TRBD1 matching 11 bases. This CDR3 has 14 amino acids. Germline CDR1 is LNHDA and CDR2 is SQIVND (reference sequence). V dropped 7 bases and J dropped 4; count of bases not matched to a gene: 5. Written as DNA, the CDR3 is TGTGCCAGTACCGGACAGGGGGCCGGCTATGGCTACACCTTC. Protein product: CASTGQGAGYGYTF.

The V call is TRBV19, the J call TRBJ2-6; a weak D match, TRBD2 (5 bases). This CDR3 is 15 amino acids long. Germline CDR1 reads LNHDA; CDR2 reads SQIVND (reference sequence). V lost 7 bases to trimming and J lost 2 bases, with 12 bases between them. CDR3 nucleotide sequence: TGTGCCAGTACCCCGGGAAGGCCTGGGGCCAACGTCCTGACTTTC. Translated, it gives CASTPGRPGANVLTF.

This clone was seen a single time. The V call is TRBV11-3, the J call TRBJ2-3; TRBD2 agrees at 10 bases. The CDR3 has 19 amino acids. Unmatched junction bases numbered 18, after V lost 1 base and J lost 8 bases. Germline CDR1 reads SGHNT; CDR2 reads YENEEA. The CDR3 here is CASSLGARVAGGCGGTQYF. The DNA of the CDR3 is TGTGCCAGCAGCTTAGGAGCGAGAGTAGCGGGGGGTTGTGGTGGTACGCAGTATTTT.

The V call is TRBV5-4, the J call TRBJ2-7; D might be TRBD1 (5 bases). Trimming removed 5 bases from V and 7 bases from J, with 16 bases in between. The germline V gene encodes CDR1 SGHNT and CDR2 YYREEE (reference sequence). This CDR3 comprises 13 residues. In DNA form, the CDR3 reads TGTGCCAGCAGTCAGACAGCGAACAATGAGCAGTACTTC. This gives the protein CASSQTANNEQYF.

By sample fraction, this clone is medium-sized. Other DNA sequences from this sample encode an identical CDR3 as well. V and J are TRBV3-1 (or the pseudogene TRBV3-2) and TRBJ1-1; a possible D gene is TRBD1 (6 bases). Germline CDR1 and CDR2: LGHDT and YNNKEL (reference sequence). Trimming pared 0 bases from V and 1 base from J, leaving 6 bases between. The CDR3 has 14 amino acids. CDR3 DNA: TGTGCCAGCAGCCAAGACAGGGGGAACACTGAAGCTTTCTTT. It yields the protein CASSQDRGNTEAFF.

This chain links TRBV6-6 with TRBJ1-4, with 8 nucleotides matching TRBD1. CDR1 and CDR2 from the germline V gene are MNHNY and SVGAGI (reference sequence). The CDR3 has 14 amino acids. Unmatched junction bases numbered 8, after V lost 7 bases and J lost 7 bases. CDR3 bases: TGTGCCAGCAAGGGCAGGGGGCGGACTGAAAAACTGTTTTTT. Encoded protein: CASKGRGRTEKLFF.